This T cell receptor beta chain was retrieved from a study of T cell responses to AZD1222 COVID-19 vaccine. Study findings and constraints: Only a handful of AZD1222 recipients were seropositive at baseline. Donors were chiefly white British, with a greater number of females, and clonal diversity was perhaps underestimated. Regions 160-218 and 743-854 dominated among vaccine-associated CD4 TCRs spanning spike.

V was pared by 7 bases and J by 0 bases, with 28 bases of the junction left unmatched. This CDR3 contains 23 residues. Germline values: CDR1 LNHDA, CDR2 SQIVND (reference sequence). Second-dose schedules of about 4 or about 12 weeks were combined. Note on this clone: Its antigen is still unknown.

Measured with immunoSEQ multiplex PCR; TCRdb has only the in-frame clones, and not every one. In the table there are 90,000 to 120,000 clones, about 85% of which are singletons. The chain combines TRBV19 with TRBJ2-7, with TRBD2 matching 12 bases. This material consisted of peripheral blood, taken 28 days after the second AZD1222 dose. This receptor was identified in an adult who received the AZD1222 COVID-19 vaccine. The CDR3 loop is CASIRRGQALLTSGGQNSYEQYF. The CDR3 DNA is TGTGCCAGTATTCGCCGCGGACAGGCCCTTTTGACTAGCGGGGGACAAAACTCCTACGAGCAGTACTTC.